Below, 29 T cell receptor beta chains from the same sample are listed, as sequenced in a study of CD8 T cells in ankylosing spondylitis. TCRdb processed the 5' RACE reads anew with MiXCR; each CDR3 protein has one entry. The data hold 85,000 to 90,000 distinct CDR3 sequences, with around 25% observed a single time. Sample: blood, either unsorted or a sorted T cell fraction (not recorded which). The receptor source for this set is a male donor with ankylosing spondylitis or in good health (not recorded which).

This clonotype occurred once. The chain has TRBV7-9 and TRBJ2-7; TRBD1 aligns across 7 bases. This CDR3 contains 13 residues. The V segment lost 8 bases and the J segment 5 bases; nucleotides outside the gene matches: 9. Germline CDR1 and CDR2: SEHNR and FQNEAQ (reference sequence). The CDR3 loop reads CASSNRGFDEQYF. Written as DNA, the CDR3 is TGTGCCAGCTCCAACAGGGGTTTCGACGAGCAGTACTTC.

This clonotype was detected only a few times. The V gene is TRBV20-1, the J gene TRBJ1-4; no definite D call. The germline CDR1 and CDR2 sequences are DFQATT and SNEGSKA (reference sequence). Trimming shortened V by 6 bases and J by 12 bases, and 11 bases separated the two germline ends. CDR3 length: 10 amino acids. CDR3 sequence: CSAQREELFF. The DNA of the CDR3 is TGCAGTGCCCAGAGGGAGGAACTGTTTTTT.

The rearrangement links TRBV2 to TRBJ2-1; D is ambiguous. This CDR3 contains 14 residues. Germline assignment: CDR1 SNHLY and CDR2 FYNNEI. V was shortened by 3 bases and J by 10 bases, with 16 bases between the two germline ends. The CDR3 region is CASSEEFVAREQFF. The CDR3 DNA is TGTGCCAGCAGTGAGGAGTTTGTAGCTAGGGAGCAGTTCTTC.

The genes are TRBV12-3 or TRBV12-4 and TRBJ2-5; TRBD2 matches 8 bases. V trimming: 3 bases; J trimming: 4 bases; junction bases outside the gene matches: 4. The CDR3 has 14 residues. The DNA of the CDR3 is TGTGCCAGCAGTTTTCCTAGCGGGCGAGAGACCCAGTACTTC. Translation gives CASSFPSGRETQYF.

The table lists this clonotype with a few counts. The chain recombines TRBV5-1 with TRBJ2-2, with 9 bases identical to TRBD1. The CDR3 totals 14 residues. Germline V gene lookup returns CDR1 SGHRS and CDR2 YFSETQ. Trimming took 6 bases from V and 2 from J; bases not matched to a gene: 2. CDR3 sequence: CASKGQGNTGELFF. DNA of the CDR3: TGCGCCAGCAAGGGACAGGGAAACACCGGGGAGCTGTTTTTT. Together with reference TRBV5-1 and TRBJ2-2, the CDR3 gives the full variable domain: KAGVTQTPRYLIKTRGQQVTLSCSPISGHRSVSWYQQTPGQGLQFLFEYFSETQRNKGNFPGRFSGRQFSNSRSEMNVSTLELGDSALYLCASKGQGNTGELFFGEGSRLTVL.

This clonotype was recorded a few times. The CDR3 is CASSHRPGQATRNQKLFF. DNA of the CDR3: TGTGCCAGCAGCCATCGCCCGGGACAGGCGACGAGGAATCAAAAACTGTTTTTT. J is TRBJ1-4 and V is TRBV4-2; 8 bases fit TRBD1. Losses at the gene ends were 3 bases for V and 9 bases for J; bases not matched to a gene: 18. This CDR3 contains 18 residues. CDR1 is LGHNA, CDR2 YNFKEQ, per germline.

This clonotype has a handful of counts. The chain is built from TRBV5-1 and TRBJ2-3; possibly TRBD2 for D (7 bases). Germline CDR1 and CDR2: SGHRS and YFSETQ. The CDR3 runs 16 residues. V was clipped by 4 bases and J by 0 bases, with 15 bases between them. The CDR3 protein is CASSPRGGASTDTQYF. The CDR3, as DNA: TGCGCCAGCAGCCCCAGAGGGGGGGCTAGCACAGATACGCAGTATTTT.

This clonotype has only a few counts. The V and J genes are TRBV5-1 and TRBJ2-7; 7 bases are a match to TRBD2. The CDR3 contains 14 residues. Unmatched junction bases numbered 3, after V lost 0 bases and J lost 3 bases. Germline values: CDR1 SGHRS, CDR2 YFSETQ. CDR3 loop: CASSLGSGIYEQYF. The CDR3 DNA sequence: TGCGCCAGCAGCTTGGGAAGCGGGATCTACGAGCAGTACTTC.

The rearrangement links TRBV6-1 to TRBJ1-2; D unclear. The germline V gene has CDR1 MNHNS and CDR2 SASEGT. The CDR3 loop spans 14 amino acids. Trimming shortened V by 4 bases and J by 8 bases, and 17 bases separated the two germline ends. The CDR3 loop reads CASSAGLRVGGYTF. CDR3 coding DNA: TGTGCCAGCAGTGCCGGTCTAAGAGTTGGAGGCTACACCTTC.

The rearrangement links TRBV10-3 to TRBJ2-2, with D maybe TRBD1 (6 bases). The CDR3 has 14 amino acids. CDR1 and CDR2 from the germline V gene are ENHRY and SYGVKD. V was shortened by 7 bases and J by 4 bases, with 13 bases between the two germline ends. Here the CDR3 reads CAITAGAVTGELFF. In DNA, the CDR3 is TGTGCCATCACGGCAGGGGCCGTCACCGGGGAGCTGTTTTTT.

This chain joins TRBV12-3 or TRBV12-4 and TRBJ1-1; D remains unclear. The CDR3 runs 14 residues. V gave up 6 bases and J gave up 2 bases, with 13 bases separating them. This CDR3 reads CASSRTGANTEAFF. The CDR3 coding sequence is TGTGCCAGCAGCCGGACGGGAGCCAACACTGAAGCTTTCTTT.

The chain links TRBV27 to TRBJ1-1; D is unresolved. Per the germline V gene, CDR1 is MNHEY and CDR2 is SMNVEV (reference sequence). The CDR3 loop spans 14 amino acids. Trimming took 4 bases from V and 5 from J, leaving 14 bases between them. This CDR3 is CASSSWGSRTEAFF. CDR3 nucleotides: TGTGCCAGCAGTTCCTGGGGATCCCGGACTGAAGCTTTCTTT.

The genes are TRBV6-1 and TRBJ1-5, with D possibly TRBD1 on 6 matching bases. This CDR3 has 13 residues. V lost 6 bases, J lost 5 bases, and 11 bases lay in between. In germline, CDR1 is MNHNS, CDR2 SASEGT. The CDR3 is CASRPTGYQPQHF. The CDR3, as DNA: TGTGCCAGCAGGCCGACAGGTTATCAGCCCCAGCATTTT.

Written as DNA, the CDR3 is TGTGCCAGCAGCTTAGCGCTGTGGGGGCTGAAGCAGCCCCAGCATTTT. Translation: CASSLALWGLKQPQHF. This rearrangement joins TRBV7-2 to TRBJ1-5; D might be TRBD1 (6 bases). The V end was cut by 0 bases, the J end by 7 bases, with 16 bases between. There are 16 residues in the CDR3. CDR1 and CDR2 from the germline V gene are SGHTA and FQGNSA. Full variable domain (remainder filled in from reference TRBV7-2 and TRBJ1-5): GAGVSQSPSNKVTEKGKDVELRCDPISGHTALYWYRQSLGQGLEFLIYFQGNSAPDKSGLPSDRFSAERTGGSVSTLTIQRTQQEDSAVYLCASSLALWGLKQPQHFGDGTRLSIL.

This clonotype occurred a few times. The rearrangement joins TRBV20-1 to TRBJ2-2; D is undetermined. There are 14 residues in the CDR3. V gave up 3 bases and J gave up 0 bases, with 8 bases separating them. Germline loops: CDR1 DFQATT, CDR2 SNEGSKA (reference sequence). The CDR3 loop reads CSASSNANTGELFF. In DNA form, the CDR3 reads TGCAGTGCTAGTTCCAATGCGAACACCGGGGAGCTGTTTTTT.

The chain couples TRBV18 to TRBJ1-2; D is unresolved. Germline V gene data show CDR1 as KGHSH and CDR2 as LQKENI. Trimming stripped 0 bases from V and 8 bases from J, with 13 bases between. This CDR3 contains 14 residues. The CDR3 DNA sequence: TGTGCCAGCTCACCACCTGAGGGAAATGACGGCTACACCTTC. Its protein product is CASSPPEGNDGYTF.

The rearrangement joins TRBV5-1 to TRBJ1-1; D may be TRBD1 (5 bases). V was shortened by 1 base and J by 5 bases, with 15 bases between the two germline ends. This CDR3 has 15 residues. CDR1 and CDR2 from the germline V gene are SGHRS and YFSETQ. The CDR3 DNA reads as TGCGCCAGCAGCTTGCTCCAGGGAGGTCGGACTGAAGCTTTCTTT. Translating it yields CASSLLQGGRTEAFF.

CDR3 in DNA: TGCAGTGTTTTCTTAGCGGGATACTCCAAAGAGACCCAGTACTTC. Its protein product is CSVFLAGYSKETQYF. The rearrangement links TRBV20-1 to TRBJ2-5; TRBD2 aligns across 8 bases. The CDR3 extends over 15 amino acids. V gave up 7 bases and J gave up 3 bases; unmatched junction bases: 13. The V gene's germline CDR1 is DFQATT and CDR2 SNEGSKA (reference sequence).

This clonotype was seen ten or more times. The gene calls are TRBV12-3 or TRBV12-4 and TRBJ2-1; D perhaps matches TRBD2 (5 bases). The ends were cut back, 6 bases at V and 6 bases at J, with 9 bases in the middle. The CDR3 runs 12 residues. The CDR3 protein is CASRGDFNEQFF. In DNA, the CDR3 is TGTGCCAGCAGGGGAGACTTCAATGAGCAGTTCTTC.

This clonotype appeared many times. The chain links TRBV7-8 to TRBJ2-1; possible D gene TRBD2, 6 bases. V was cut by 4 bases and J by 9 bases, with 22 bases left in between. The germline gives CDR1 SGHVS, CDR2 FQNEAQ. This CDR3 is 16 amino acids long. The DNA for the CDR3 is TGTGCCAGCAGCTCCTCCGGGAGTTCGACGTGGGGTGAGCAGTTCTTC. It translates to CASSSSGSSTWGEQFF.

This clonotype has only one observation. The J gene is TRBJ1-1, the V gene TRBV5-1; 7 bases align to TRBD1. This CDR3 spans 16 amino acids. V trimming: 2 bases; J trimming: 1 base; junction bases outside the gene matches: 8. The germline V gene encodes CDR1 SGHRS and CDR2 YFSETQ. The DNA for the CDR3 is TGCGCCAGCAGCTTTTTTTGGACAGGAGGGAACACTGAAGCTTTCTTT. It is translated as CASSFFWTGGNTEAFF.

The chain links TRBV15 to TRBJ1-5, with D possibly being TRBD1 (5 bases). Germline CDR1 reads LNHNV; CDR2 reads YYDKDF (reference sequence). V gave up 5 bases and J gave up 6 bases, with 14 bases separating them. The CDR3 loop spans 14 amino acids. The chain's CDR3 is CATSYELGVQPQHF. CDR3 nucleotide sequence: TGTGCCACCAGCTATGAATTAGGGGTTCAGCCCCAGCATTTT.

This clonotype has only a few counts. The chain employs TRBV4-2 and TRBJ2-1; either TRBD1 or TRBD2 may fit D (5 bases each). From germline, CDR1 is LGHNA and CDR2 YNFKEQ. V gave up 5 bases and J gave up 9 bases, with 17 bases separating them. CDR3 length: 14 residues. The CDR3 coding sequence is TGTGCCAGCAGCGGTCTGGGGACCCTTGGTGAGCAGTTCTTC. It translates to CASSGLGTLGEQFF.

The genes are TRBV7-6 and TRBJ1-2; 8 positions agree with TRBD1. Germline CDR1 reads SGHVS; CDR2 reads FNYEAQ. Unmatched junction bases numbered 4, after V lost 2 bases and J lost 5 bases. The CDR3 consists of 14 residues. The CDR3 DNA reads TGTGCCAGCAGCTTACAGGGGGCAGGATATGGCTACACCTTC. This encodes CASSLQGAGYGYTF.

This clonotype has a handful of counts. The V call is TRBV12-3 or TRBV12-4, the J call TRBJ2-3, with 7 bases that match TRBD1. V gave up 5 bases and J gave up 0 bases; unmatched junction bases: 11. This CDR3 is built from 17 residues. The CDR3 coding sequence is TGTGCCAGCAGTAGGGGGACAGTGGTCCCCAGCACAGATACGCAGTATTTT. It codes for CASSRGTVVPSTDTQYF.

This clonotype was detected a few times. The rearrangement links TRBV7-3 to TRBJ1-6; no firm D call. Germline-derived CDR1 and CDR2 are SGHTA and FQGTGA. V shed 4 bases and J shed 7 bases, with 14 bases lying between them. This CDR3 region has 15 residues. The CDR3 sequence is CASSSRGNGNSPLHF. Written as DNA, the CDR3 is TGTGCCAGCAGCTCCCGCGGGAATGGAAATTCACCCCTCCACTTT.

V gene TRBV5-1 combines with J gene TRBJ2-3; the D is unclear. CDR3 length: 13 residues. V was clipped by 4 bases and J by 4 bases, with 10 bases between them. In germline, CDR1 is SGHRS, CDR2 YFSETQ. CDR3 DNA sequence: TGCGCCAGCAGCCGCACTATGGCAGATACGCAGTATTTT. It specifies CASSRTMADTQYF.

This clonotype has a count of ten or more. The chain uses TRBV29-1 and TRBJ2-5; either TRBD1 or TRBD2 may supply D (6 bases each). V lost 7 bases to trimming and J lost 3 bases, with 12 bases between them. Germline CDR1 reads SQVTM; CDR2 reads ANQGSEA. The CDR3 length is 12 residues. CDR3 bases: TGCAGCGGGGAGGCAGGGGAAGAGACCCAGTACTTC. Residues: CSGEAGEETQYF.

This rearrangement joins TRBV12-3 or TRBV12-4 to TRBJ1-2; 8 bases match TRBD1. The V gene end was trimmed by 4 bases and the J gene end by 7 bases; junction bases not matched to a gene: 5. CDR3 size: 13 residues. CDR3 sequence reads: CASSSGQGGGYTF. The DNA of the CDR3 is TGTGCCAGCAGTTCTGGACAGGGTGGTGGCTACACCTTC.